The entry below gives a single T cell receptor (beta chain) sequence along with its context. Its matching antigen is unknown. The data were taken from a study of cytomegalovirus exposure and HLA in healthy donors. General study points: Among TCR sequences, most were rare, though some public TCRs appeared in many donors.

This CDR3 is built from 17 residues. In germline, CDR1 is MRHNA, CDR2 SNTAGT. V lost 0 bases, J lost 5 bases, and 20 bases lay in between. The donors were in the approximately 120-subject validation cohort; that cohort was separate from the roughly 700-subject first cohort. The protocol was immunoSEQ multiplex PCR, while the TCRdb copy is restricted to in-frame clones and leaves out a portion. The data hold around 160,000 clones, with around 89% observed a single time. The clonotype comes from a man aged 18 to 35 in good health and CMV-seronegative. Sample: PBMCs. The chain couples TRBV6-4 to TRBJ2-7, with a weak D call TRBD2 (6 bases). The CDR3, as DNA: TGTGCCAGCAGTGACTCGATTGTAGGTGGGAGACTAGACGAGCAGTACTTC. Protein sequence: CASSDSIVGGRLDEQYF.